These 3 T cell receptor beta chains came from one sample sequenced in a study of blood T cell repertoires in COVID-19. The protocol was immunoSEQ multiplex PCR, while the TCRdb copy is restricted to in-frame clones and leaves out a portion. Counted here are roughly 400,000 clones, roughly nine tenths occurring once; the ten biggest clones make up about 1.7%. The sequencing input was PBMCs or T cells enriched from blood (not recorded which). The receptors shown here come from a woman younger than 45 who had recovered from COVID-19.

The chain combines TRBV30 with TRBJ2-5; 13 nucleotides align to TRBD2. The germline gives CDR1 GTSNPN, CDR2 SVGIG (reference sequence). V gave up 0 bases and J gave up 4 bases; unmatched junction bases: 2. CDR3 length: 15 residues. CDR3 in DNA: TGTGCCTGGAGTGTACGGACTAGCGGGAGAGAGACCCAGTACTTC. This sequence encodes CAWSVRTSGRETQYF. Full variable domain (rest looked up from reference TRBV30 and TRBJ2-5): SQTIHQWPATLVQPVGSPLSLECTVEGTSNPNLYWYRQAAGRGLQLLFYSVGIGQISSEVPQNLSASRPQDRQFILSSKKLLLSDSGFYLCAWSVRTSGRETQYFGPGTRLLVL.

The chain carries TRBV27 and TRBJ1-6, with D hard to call. Trimming took 3 bases from V and 7 from J, leaving 4 bases between them. The CDR3 is 12 residues long. Germline V CDR1 and CDR2: MNHEY, SMNVEV (reference sequence). CDR3 sequence: CASSFRNSPLHF. The CDR3 region has the DNA TGTGCCAGCAGTTTCCGGAATTCACCCCTCCACTTT.

The CDR3 DNA reads TGCGCCAGCAGTCAGCAACCGGGACTAGCGGGAGGCCGCACCCTAGGCTCCTACAATGAGCAGTTCTTC. Residues: CASSQQPGLAGGRTLGSYNEQFF. The rearrangement uses TRBV5-1 and TRBJ2-1; the match to TRBD2 covers 15 bases. The CDR3 consists of 23 residues. Germline trimming cut 5 bases from V and 0 bases from J; bases unmatched to any gene: 21. The germline CDR1 and CDR2 sequences are SGHRS and YFSETQ.